Listed below are T cell receptor beta chains from one sample, sequenced in a study of blood T cell repertoires in COVID-19. The table came from immunoSEQ multiplex PCR; TCRdb's copy has only in-frame clones and leaves some out. The profile covers about 440,000 clones, with 70% to 90% appearing a single time and 1.5% to 2% taken by the ten largest. The sequenced sample consisted of PBMCs or T cells enriched from blood (not recorded which). Source of these receptors: a woman aged 18-30 years with acute COVID-19. Each CDR3 is given with its conserved first and last residue. The D gene is left open where the match is weak. Expanded clones are given a class, and other clones once, few, many or no size at all.

clone size	V gene	J gene	D gene	CDR3 protein	CDR3 DNA
NA	TRBV7-9	TRBJ1-2	NA	CASSLANPTGIRGGGYTF	TGTGCCAGCAGCTTAGCGAATCCCACCGGGATTCGAGGCGGGGGCTACACCTTC
NA	TRBV7-2	TRBJ2-7	NA	CASSENAGQPYEQYF	TGTGCCAGCAGCGAAAATGCAGGACAGCCGTACGAGCAGTACTTC
few	TRBV2	TRBJ1-2	NA	CASSEGYLQGANYGYTF	TGTGCCAGCAGTGAAGGGTATTTACAGGGAGCTAACTATGGCTACACCTTC
once	TRBV6-5	TRBJ2-2	NA	CASSYFGGRTGELFF	TGTGCCAGCAGTTACTTCGGGGGGCGCACCGGGGAGCTGTTTTTT
NA	TRBV3-1/TRBV3-2	TRBJ1-2	NA	CASSLRRGGGLANYGYTF	TGTGCCAGCAGCCTAAGACGGGGCGGAGGACTAGCTAACTATGGCTACACCTTC
NA	TRBV5-1	TRBJ2-7	NA	CASSLTNGLYEQYF	TGCGCCAGCAGCTTGACAAATGGTCTTTACGAGCAGTACTTC
NA	TRBV9	TRBJ1-2	TRBD1	CASSVGGDSYGYTF	TGTGCCAGCAGCGTAGGGGGGGACAGCTATGGCTACACCTTC
NA	TRBV7-2	TRBJ1-2	TRBD1	CASRVTGGYGYTF	TGTGCCAGCAGGGTCACAGGGGGCTATGGCTACACCTTC
NA	TRBV2	TRBJ2-3	TRBD1	CASSPGQGSDTQYF	TGTGCCAGCAGTCCGGGACAGGGTTCAGATACGCAGTATTTT
once	TRBV20-1	TRBJ2-5	TRBD1	CSASTGGGETQYF	TGCAGTGCTAGTACAGGGGGAGGCGAGACCCAGTACTTC
NA	TRBV28	TRBJ2-3	TRBD2	CASSSLAASTDTQYF	TGTGCCAGCAGTTCACTAGCGGCGAGCACAGATACGCAGTATTTT
NA	TRBV3-1/TRBV3-2	TRBJ1-2	TRBD1	CASRTRYRGSTAGYTF	TGTGCCAGCAGGACTCGTTACAGGGGATCTACGGCGGGCTACACCTTC
few	TRBV10-1	TRBJ2-7	TRBD2	CASSETSGRTEQYF	TGCGCCAGCAGTGAGACTAGCGGGAGGACAGAGCAGTACTTC
NA	TRBV5-4	TRBJ1-5	NA	CASSLGGGLNQPQHF	TGTGCCAGCAGCTTGGGTGGGGGACTCAATCAGCCCCAGCATTTT
few	TRBV6-5	TRBJ2-7	TRBD1	CASSYSKAGGYYEQYF	TGTGCCAGCAGTTACTCGAAAGCAGGGGGCTACTACGAGCAGTACTTC
NA	TRBV29-1	TRBJ1-1	NA	CSVDPDNQNTEAFF	TGCAGCGTTGATCCGGACAACCAAAACACTGAAGCTTTCTTT
NA	TRBV7-2	TRBJ1-5	TRBD1	CASSLGTGGAGQPQHF	TGTGCCAGCAGCCTGGGGACAGGGGGCGCCGGTCAGCCCCAGCATTTT
NA	TRBV5-5	TRBJ2-1	NA	CASSLPSGSGYNEQFF	TGTGCCAGCAGCCTGCCGTCGGGTAGCGGCTACAATGAGCAGTTCTTC
NA	TRBV6-5	TRBJ2-3	TRBD1	CASRDRGTDTQYF	TGTGCCAGCAGGGACAGGGGAACAGATACGCAGTATTTT
NA	TRBV6-1	TRBJ1-1	TRBD1	CASSEVPPGQGINTEAFF	TGTGCCAGCAGTGAAGTGCCCCCGGGACAGGGGATTAACACTGAAGCTTTCTTT
NA	TRBV4-1	TRBJ2-5	TRBD2	CASSQGTSGDLGETQYF	TGCGCCAGCAGCCAAGGGACTAGCGGGGACCTAGGAGAGACCCAGTACTTC
NA	TRBV5-1	TRBJ2-3	TRBD2	CASSFGTSRTDTQYF	TGCGCCAGCAGCTTTGGGACTAGCAGGACAGATACGCAGTATTTT
NA	TRBV7-9	TRBJ1-1	TRBD1	CASSPSGQGRAEAFF	TGTGCCAGCAGTCCTTCGGGACAGGGACGGGCTGAAGCTTTCTTT
NA	TRBV18	TRBJ1-4	TRBD1	CASSPQGDNDEKLFF	TGTGCCAGCTCACCCCAGGGGGATAACGATGAAAAACTGTTTTTT
once	TRBV10-2	TRBJ2-3	NA	CASTREHTDTQYF	TGCGCCAGCACTCGGGAGCACACAGATACGCAGTATTTT
NA	TRBV6-5	TRBJ1-5	TRBD1	CASSRQGFNQPQHF	TGTGCCAGCAGTAGACAGGGTTTTAATCAGCCCCAGCATTTT
NA	TRBV20-1	TRBJ2-7	TRBD2	CSGAGGGEQYF	TGCAGCGGGGCGGGGGGCGGCGAGCAGTACTTC